Below, one T cell receptor (beta chain) is given with its context. The antigen is undetermined. This sample stems from a study of cytotoxic CD8 clonotypes in ibrutinib-treated CLL. Study in general: Partial responses numbered around 24 and complete responses 2; after a median about 62 months, about 14 stayed remitted and about twelve progressed. With a range of 6 to 36, the median treatment time before response samples were taken was approximately 12 months. Points from the study as a whole: Clonality rose at ibrutinib response and fell back toward baseline at progression.

Germline lookup yields CDR1 MGHRA and CDR2 YSYEKL. This CDR3 has 15 amino acids. Deletions cut 4 bases from V and 9 bases from J, with 19 bases between. Using immunoSEQ multiplex PCR, the repertoire was profiled, and TCRdb retains in-frame clones only, with some absent. The table has under 300,000 clones, approximately 76% seen once. Sequencing was performed on PBMCs, taken at disease progression, from a patient treated with ibrutinib. The chain has TRBV4-1 and TRBJ2-1; perhaps TRBD1 as D (6 bases). This TCR derives from a human donor with chronic lymphocytic leukemia. The CDR3, as DNA: TGCGCCAGCAGCCGTGACAGGAGCCCACTGCCTGAGCAGTTCTTC. Encoded protein: CASSRDRSPLPEQFF.